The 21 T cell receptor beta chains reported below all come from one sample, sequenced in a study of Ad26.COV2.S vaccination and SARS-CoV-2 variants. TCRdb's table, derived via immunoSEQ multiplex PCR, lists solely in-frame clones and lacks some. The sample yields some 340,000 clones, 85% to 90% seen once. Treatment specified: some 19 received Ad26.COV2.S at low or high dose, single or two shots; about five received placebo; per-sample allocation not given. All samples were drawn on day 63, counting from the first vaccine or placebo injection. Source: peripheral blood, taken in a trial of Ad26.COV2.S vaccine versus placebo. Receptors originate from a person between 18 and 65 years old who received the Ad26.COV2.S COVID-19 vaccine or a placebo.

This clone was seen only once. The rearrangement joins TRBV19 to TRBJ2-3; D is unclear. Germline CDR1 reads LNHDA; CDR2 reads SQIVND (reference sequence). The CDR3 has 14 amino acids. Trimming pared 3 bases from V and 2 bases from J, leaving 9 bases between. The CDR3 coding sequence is TGTGCCAGTAGTATGCGGCAGATCACAGATACGCAGTATTTT. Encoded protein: CASSMRQITDTQYF.

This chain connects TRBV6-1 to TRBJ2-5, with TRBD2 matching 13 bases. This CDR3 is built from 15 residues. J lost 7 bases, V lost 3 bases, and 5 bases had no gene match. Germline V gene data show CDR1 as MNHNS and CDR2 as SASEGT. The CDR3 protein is CASSDTSGGAGTQYF. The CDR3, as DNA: TGTGCCAGCAGTGATACTAGCGGGGGGGCCGGGACCCAGTACTTC.

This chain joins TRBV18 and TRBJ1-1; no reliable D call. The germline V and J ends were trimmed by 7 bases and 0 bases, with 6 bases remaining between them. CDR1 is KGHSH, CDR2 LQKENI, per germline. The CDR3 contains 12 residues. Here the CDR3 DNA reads TGTGCCAGCTTTCGGTTGAACACTGAAGCTTTCTTT. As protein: CASFRLNTEAFF.

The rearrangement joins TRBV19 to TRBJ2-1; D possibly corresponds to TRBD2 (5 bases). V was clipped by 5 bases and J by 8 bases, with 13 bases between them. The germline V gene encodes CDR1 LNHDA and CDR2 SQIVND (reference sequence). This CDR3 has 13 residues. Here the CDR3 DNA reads TGTGCCAGTAGTCTCCGAGGGCGGGATGAGCAGTTCTTC. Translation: CASSLRGRDEQFF.

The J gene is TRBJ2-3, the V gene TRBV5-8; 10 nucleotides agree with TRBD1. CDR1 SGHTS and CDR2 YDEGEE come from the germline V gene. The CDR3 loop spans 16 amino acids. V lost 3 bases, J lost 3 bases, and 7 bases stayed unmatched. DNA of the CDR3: TGTGCCAGCAGCTACGGGACAGGGGAACGAACAGATACGCAGTATTTT. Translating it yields CASSYGTGERTDTQYF.

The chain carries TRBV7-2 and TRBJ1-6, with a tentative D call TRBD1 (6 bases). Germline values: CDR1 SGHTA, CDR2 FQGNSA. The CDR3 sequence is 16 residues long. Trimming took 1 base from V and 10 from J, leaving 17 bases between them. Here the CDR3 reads CASSLESGVTKSPLHF. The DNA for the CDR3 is TGTGCCAGCAGCTTAGAGTCAGGGGTTACCAAATCACCCCTCCACTTT.

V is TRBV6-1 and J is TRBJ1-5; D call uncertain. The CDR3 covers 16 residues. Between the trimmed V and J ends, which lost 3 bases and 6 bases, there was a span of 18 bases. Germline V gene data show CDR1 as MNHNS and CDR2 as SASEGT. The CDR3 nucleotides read TGTGCCAGCAGTGACACCTTAGGGCCTGCGGCTCAGCCCCAGCATTTT. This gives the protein CASSDTLGPAAQPQHF.

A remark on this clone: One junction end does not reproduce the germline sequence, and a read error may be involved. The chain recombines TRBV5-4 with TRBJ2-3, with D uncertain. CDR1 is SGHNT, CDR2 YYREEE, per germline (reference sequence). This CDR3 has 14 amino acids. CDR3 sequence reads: CASSSSTEAFIPHF. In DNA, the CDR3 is TGTGCCAGCAGCTCATCTACTGAAGCGTTTATCCCCCATTTT. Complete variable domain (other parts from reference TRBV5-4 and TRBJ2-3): ETGVTQSPTHLIKTRGQQVTLRCSSQSGHNTVSWYQQALGQGPQFIFQYYREEENGRGNFPPRFSGLQFPNYSSELNVNALELDDSALYLCASSSSTEAFIPHFGPGTRLTVL.

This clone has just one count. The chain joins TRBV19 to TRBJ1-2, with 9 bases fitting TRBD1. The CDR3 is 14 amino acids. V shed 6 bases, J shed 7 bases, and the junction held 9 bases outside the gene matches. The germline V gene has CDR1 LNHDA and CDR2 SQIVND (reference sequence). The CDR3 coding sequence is TGTGCCAGTAGACTAGGGACAGGGTCTCGTGGCTACACCTTC. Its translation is CASRLGTGSRGYTF.

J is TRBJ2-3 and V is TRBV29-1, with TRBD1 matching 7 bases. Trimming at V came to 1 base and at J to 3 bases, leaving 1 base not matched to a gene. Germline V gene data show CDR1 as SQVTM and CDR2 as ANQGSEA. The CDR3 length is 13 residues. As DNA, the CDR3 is TGCAGCGTTGAAGTACAGGGGACAGATACGCAGTATTTT. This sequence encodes CSVEVQGTDTQYF.

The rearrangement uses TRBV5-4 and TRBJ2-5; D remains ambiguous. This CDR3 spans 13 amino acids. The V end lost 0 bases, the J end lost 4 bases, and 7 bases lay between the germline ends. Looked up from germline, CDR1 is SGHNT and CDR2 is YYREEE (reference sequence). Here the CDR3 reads CASSLDPPETQYF. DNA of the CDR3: TGTGCCAGCAGCTTGGACCCGCCAGAGACCCAGTACTTC.

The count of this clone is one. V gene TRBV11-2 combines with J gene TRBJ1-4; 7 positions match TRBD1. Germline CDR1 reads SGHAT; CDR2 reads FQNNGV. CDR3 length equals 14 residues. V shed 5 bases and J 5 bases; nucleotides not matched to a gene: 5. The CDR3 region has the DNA TGTGCCAGCAGCACGGGACAGAAGAATGAAAAACTGTTTTTT. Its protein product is CASSTGQKNEKLFF.

CDR3 protein: CASSMVTTINTGELFF. The CDR3 coding sequence is TGTGCCAGCAGCATGGTAACCACCATAAACACCGGGGAGCTGTTTTTT. This sequence joins TRBV5-6 and TRBJ2-2; no clear D gene. CDR3 size: 16 residues. CDR1 is SGHDT, CDR2 YYEEEE, per germline. V was cut by 4 bases and J by 2 bases, with 15 bases left in between.

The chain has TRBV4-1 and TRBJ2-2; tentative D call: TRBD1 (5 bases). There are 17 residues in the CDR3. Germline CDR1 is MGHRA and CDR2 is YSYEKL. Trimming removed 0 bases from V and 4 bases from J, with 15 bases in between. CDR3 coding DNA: TGCGCCAGCAGCCAAGACCCCCAGGGCCCGTTCACCGGGGAGCTGTTTTTT. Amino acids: CASSQDPQGPFTGELFF.

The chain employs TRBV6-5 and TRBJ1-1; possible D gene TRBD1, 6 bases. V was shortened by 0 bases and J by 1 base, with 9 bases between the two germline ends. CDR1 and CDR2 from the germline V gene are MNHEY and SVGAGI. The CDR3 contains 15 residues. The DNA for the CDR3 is TGTGCCAGCAGTTACTCCCTAGGGGGGAACACTGAAGCTTTCTTT. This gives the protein CASSYSLGGNTEAFF.

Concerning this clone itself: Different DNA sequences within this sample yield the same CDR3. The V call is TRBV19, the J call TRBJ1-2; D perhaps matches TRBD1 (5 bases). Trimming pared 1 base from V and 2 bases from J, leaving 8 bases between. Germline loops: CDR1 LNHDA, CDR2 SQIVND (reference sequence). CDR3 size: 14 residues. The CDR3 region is CASSIAGDNYGYTF. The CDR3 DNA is TGTGCCAGTAGTATAGCGGGGGACAACTATGGCTACACCTTC.

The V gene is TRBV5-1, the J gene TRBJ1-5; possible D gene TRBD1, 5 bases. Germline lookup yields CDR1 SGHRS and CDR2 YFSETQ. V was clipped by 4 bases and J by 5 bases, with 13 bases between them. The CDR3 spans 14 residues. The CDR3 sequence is CASSPTDRDQPQHF. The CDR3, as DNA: TGCGCCAGCAGCCCCACTGACAGAGATCAGCCCCAGCATTTT.

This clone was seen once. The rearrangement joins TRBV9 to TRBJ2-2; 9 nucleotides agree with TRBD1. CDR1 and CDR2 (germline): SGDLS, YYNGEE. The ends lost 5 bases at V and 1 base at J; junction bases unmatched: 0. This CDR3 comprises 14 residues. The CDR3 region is CASRDRGNTGELFF. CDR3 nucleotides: TGTGCCAGCAGGGACAGGGGGAACACCGGGGAGCTGTTTTTT.

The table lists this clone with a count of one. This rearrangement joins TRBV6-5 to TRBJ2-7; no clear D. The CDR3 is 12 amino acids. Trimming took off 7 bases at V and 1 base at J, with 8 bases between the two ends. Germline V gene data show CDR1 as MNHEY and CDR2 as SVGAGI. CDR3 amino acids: CASTLQSYEQYF. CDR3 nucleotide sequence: TGTGCCAGCACCCTACAGTCCTACGAGCAGTACTTC.

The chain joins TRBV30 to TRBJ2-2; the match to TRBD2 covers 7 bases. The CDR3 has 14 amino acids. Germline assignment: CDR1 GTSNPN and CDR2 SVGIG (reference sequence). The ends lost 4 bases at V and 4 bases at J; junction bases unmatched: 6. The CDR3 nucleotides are TGTGCCTGGAAAGGTAGCGGGCCCACCGGGGAGCTGTTTTTT. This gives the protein CAWKGSGPTGELFF.

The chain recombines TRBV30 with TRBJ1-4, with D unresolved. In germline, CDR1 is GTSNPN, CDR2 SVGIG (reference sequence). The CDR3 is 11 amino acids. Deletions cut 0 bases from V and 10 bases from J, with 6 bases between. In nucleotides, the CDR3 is TGTGCCTGGAGTGTTGGTGGAAAACTGTTTTTT. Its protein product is CAWSVGGKLFF.